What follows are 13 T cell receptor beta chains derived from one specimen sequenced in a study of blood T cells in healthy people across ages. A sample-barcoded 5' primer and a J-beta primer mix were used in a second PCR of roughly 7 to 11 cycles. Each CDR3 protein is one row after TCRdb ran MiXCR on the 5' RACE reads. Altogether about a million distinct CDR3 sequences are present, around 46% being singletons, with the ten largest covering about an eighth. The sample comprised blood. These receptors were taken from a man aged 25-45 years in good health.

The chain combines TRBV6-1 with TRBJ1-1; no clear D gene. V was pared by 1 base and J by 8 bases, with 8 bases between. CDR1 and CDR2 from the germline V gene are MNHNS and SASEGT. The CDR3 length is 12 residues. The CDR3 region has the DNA TGTGCCAGCAGTGAAGACGGGTTGGAAGCTTTCTTT. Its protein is CASSEDGLEAFF.

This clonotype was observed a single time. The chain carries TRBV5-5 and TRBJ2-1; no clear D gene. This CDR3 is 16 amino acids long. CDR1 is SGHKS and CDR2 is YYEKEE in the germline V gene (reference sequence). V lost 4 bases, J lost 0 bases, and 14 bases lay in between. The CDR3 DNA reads TGTGCCAGCAGCCCCAGGCAAACCAGCTCCTACAATGAGCAGTTCTTC. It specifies CASSPRQTSSYNEQFF.

The CDR3 spells CASRSPGHGSYEQYF. In DNA, the CDR3 is TGTGCCAGCAGGTCCCCGGGACACGGGTCTTACGAGCAGTACTTC. V is TRBV7-2 and J is TRBJ2-7; TRBD1 might be the D (6 bases). Trimming cost V 6 bases and J 4 bases, with 19 bases left between them. The CDR3 loop spans 15 amino acids. CDR1 and CDR2 from the germline V gene are SGHTA and FQGNSA. The full variable domain, completed using reference TRBV7-2 and TRBJ2-7, is GAGVSQSPSNKVTEKGKDVELRCDPISGHTALYWYRQSLGQGLEFLIYFQGNSAPDKSGLPSDRFSAERTGGSVSTLTIQRTQQEDSAVYLCASRSPGHGSYEQYFGPGTRLTVT.

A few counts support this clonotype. The CDR3 coding sequence is TGCAGCGTTGAAACCAGGACCCCCTACGAGCAGTACTTC. Its translation is CSVETRTPYEQYF. This chain joins TRBV29-1 and TRBJ2-7, with D unclear. Trimming pared 2 bases from V and 2 bases from J, leaving 10 bases between. This CDR3 has 13 residues. The germline V gene has CDR1 SQVTM and CDR2 ANQGSEA.

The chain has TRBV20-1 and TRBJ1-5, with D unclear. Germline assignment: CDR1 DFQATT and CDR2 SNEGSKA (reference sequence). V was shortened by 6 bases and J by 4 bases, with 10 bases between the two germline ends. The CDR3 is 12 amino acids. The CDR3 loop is CSAGGRNQPQHF. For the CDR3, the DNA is TGCAGTGCCGGTGGGAGAAATCAGCCCCAGCATTTT.

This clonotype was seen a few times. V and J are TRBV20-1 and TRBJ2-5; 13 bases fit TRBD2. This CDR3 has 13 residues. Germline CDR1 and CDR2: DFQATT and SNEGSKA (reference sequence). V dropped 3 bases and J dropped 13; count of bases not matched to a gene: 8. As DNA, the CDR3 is TGCAGTGCTAGGACACCGGGACTAGCGGGGATGTACTTC. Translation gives CSARTPGLAGMYF.

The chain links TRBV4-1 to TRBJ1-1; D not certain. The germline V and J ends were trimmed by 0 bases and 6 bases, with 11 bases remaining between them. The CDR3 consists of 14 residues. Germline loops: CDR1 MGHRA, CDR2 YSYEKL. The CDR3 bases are TGCGCCAGCAGCCAAGAACCCGGAGGATCTGAAGCTTTCTTT. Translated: CASSQEPGGSEAFF.

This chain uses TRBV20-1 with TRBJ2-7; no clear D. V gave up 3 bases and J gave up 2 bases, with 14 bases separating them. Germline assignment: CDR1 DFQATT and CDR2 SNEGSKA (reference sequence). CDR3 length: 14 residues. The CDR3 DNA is TGCAGTGCTAGTCTACAATATAGTACCTACGAGCAGTACTTC. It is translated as CSASLQYSTYEQYF.

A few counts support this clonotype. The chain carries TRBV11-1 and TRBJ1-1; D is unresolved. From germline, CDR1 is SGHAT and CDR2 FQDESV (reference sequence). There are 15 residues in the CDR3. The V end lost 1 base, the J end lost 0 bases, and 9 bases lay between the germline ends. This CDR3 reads CASSLVGSVNTEAFF. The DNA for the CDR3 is TGTGCCAGCAGCTTAGTAGGGTCGGTGAACACTGAAGCTTTCTTT.

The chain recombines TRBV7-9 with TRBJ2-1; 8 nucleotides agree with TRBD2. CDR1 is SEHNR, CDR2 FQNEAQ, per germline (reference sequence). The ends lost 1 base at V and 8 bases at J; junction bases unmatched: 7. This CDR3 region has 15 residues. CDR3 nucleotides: TGTGCCAGCAGCTTAGGGCGGGGGGAGATCCATGAGCAGTTCTTC. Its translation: CASSLGRGEIHEQFF.

The CDR3 protein is CASSPQDRPMNTEAFF. The CDR3 DNA reads as TGTGCCAGCAGTCCTCAGGACAGGCCCATGAACACTGAAGCTTTCTTT. This sequence joins TRBV11-1 and TRBJ1-1, with TRBD1 matching 7 bases. The CDR3 sequence is 16 residues long. CDR1 SGHAT and CDR2 FQDESV come from the germline V gene (reference sequence). V was pared by 6 bases and J by 0 bases, with 10 bases of the junction left unmatched.

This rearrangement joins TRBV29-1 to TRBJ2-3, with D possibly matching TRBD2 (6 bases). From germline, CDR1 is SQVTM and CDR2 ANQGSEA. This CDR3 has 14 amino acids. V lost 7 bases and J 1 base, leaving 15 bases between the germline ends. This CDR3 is CSAGVPGGTDTQYF. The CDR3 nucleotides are TGCAGCGCCGGTGTCCCGGGGGGCACAGATACGCAGTATTTT.

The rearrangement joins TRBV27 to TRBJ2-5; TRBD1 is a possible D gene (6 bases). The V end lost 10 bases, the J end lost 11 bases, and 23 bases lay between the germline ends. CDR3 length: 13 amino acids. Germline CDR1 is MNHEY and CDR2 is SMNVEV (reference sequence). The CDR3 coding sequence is TGTGCCACCACGCCCCCAGGGGCCTACGAACAGTACTTC. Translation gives CATTPPGAYEQYF.